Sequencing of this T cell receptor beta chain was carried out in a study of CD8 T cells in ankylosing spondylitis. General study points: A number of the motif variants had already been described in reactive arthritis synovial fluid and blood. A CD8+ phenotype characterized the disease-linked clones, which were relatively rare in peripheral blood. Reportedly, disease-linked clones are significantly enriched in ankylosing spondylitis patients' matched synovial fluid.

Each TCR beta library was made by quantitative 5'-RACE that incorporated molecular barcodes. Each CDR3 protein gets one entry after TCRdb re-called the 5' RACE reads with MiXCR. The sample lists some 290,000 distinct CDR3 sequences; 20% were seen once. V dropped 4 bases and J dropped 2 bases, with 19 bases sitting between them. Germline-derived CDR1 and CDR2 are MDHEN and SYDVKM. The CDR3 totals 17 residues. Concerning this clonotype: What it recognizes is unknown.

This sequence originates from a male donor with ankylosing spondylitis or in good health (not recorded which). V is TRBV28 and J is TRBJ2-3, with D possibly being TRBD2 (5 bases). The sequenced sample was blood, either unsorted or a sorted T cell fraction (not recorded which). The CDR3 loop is CASSSSRRAGLTDTQYF. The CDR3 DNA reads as TGTGCCAGCAGTTCCTCCCGTCGCGCCGGACTCACAGATACGCAGTATTTT.